Presented here are 4 T cell receptor beta chains from one specimen sequenced in a study of shared clonotypes between healthy human individuals. Here immunoSEQ multiplex PCR was the method, and the copy in TCRdb shows in-frame clones only, minus some. The table shows fewer than 1.8 million clones, with roughly 98.5% occurring only once. Material: naive CD4+ T cells sorted from blood. Documented subset: CD45RA+ positively selected. The receptors stem from a man aged 30 to 45 in good health.

This clone showed up just once. J is TRBJ2-7 and V is TRBV11-2, with D tentatively TRBD2 (6 bases). In germline, CDR1 is SGHAT, CDR2 FQNNGV. The CDR3 consists of 13 residues. V was shortened by 1 base and J by 5 bases, with 9 bases between the two germline ends. The CDR3 is CASSLVGGNEQYF. The CDR3 region has the DNA TGTGCCAGCAGCTTAGTTGGGGGGAACGAGCAGTACTTC.

The chain carries TRBV7-2 and TRBJ2-3, with D hard to call. Germline CDR1 is SGHTA and CDR2 is FQGNSA. The CDR3 extends over 15 amino acids. V was shortened by 2 bases and J by 11 bases, with 20 bases between the two germline ends. The CDR3 DNA sequence: TGTGCCAGCAGCTTACCGGCTGGCAGCCTGGCTAGGCAGTATTTT. It yields the protein CASSLPAGSLARQYF.

This clone was observed once. The gene calls are TRBV6-6 and TRBJ2-7; 11 nucleotides agree with TRBD2. The J segment lost 2 bases and the V segment lost 6 bases, leaving 9 bases of the junction unmatched. Per the germline V gene, CDR1 is MNHNY and CDR2 is SVGAGI (reference sequence). CDR3 size: 16 residues. Here the CDR3 DNA reads TGTGCCAGCAGAAGACTAGCGGGATCCGAGACCTACGAGCAGTACTTC. It encodes CASRRLAGSETYEQYF.

The chain links TRBV5-1 to TRBJ2-1, with D tentatively TRBD1 (6 bases). CDR3 length: 15 residues. The V gene lost 3 bases and the J gene lost 2 bases, with 12 bases spanning the gap. The germline V gene has CDR1 SGHRS and CDR2 YFSETQ. CDR3 sequence reads: CASSSRDTTYNEQFF. CDR3 DNA sequence: TGCGCCAGCAGCTCCCGGGACACCACCTACAATGAGCAGTTCTTC.